This T cell receptor (beta chain) emerged from a study of PD-1 blockade in classical Hodgkin lymphoma. Study details: Nivolumab was administered to patients intravenously at 3 mg/kg every 2 weeks.

In germline, CDR1 is LGHNA, CDR2 YNFKEQ. The trim removed 0 bases at V and 5 bases at J, leaving 5 bases unmatched. The CDR3 sequence is 15 residues long. The time point was: cycle 4 day 1 (C4D1), after more than five weeks of nivolumab. Following autologous stem cell transplantation, relapse occurred in every patient, and exposure to brentuximab vedotin varied. The study's findings and limits: For complete responders, baseline diversity was comparable to that of newly diagnosed patients. By C4D1, diversity of CD4+ TCRs had risen significantly, whereas that of CD8+ TCRs had not.

Measured with immunoSEQ multiplex PCR; TCRdb has only the in-frame clones, and not every one. The sample includes roughly 90,000 clones, more than 80% of them seen just once. A remark on this clone: Its target is unknown.

This sequence originates from a human donor with classical Hodgkin lymphoma. The sample consisted of peripheral blood mononuclear cells (PBMCs), taken before the fourth cycle of nivolumab. The chain has TRBV4-2 and TRBJ2-3, with 7 bases identical to TRBD1. The CDR3 reads CASSQDSRGRDTQYF. The CDR3, as DNA: TGTGCCAGCAGCCAAGATTCGAGGGGGCGAGATACGCAGTATTTT.